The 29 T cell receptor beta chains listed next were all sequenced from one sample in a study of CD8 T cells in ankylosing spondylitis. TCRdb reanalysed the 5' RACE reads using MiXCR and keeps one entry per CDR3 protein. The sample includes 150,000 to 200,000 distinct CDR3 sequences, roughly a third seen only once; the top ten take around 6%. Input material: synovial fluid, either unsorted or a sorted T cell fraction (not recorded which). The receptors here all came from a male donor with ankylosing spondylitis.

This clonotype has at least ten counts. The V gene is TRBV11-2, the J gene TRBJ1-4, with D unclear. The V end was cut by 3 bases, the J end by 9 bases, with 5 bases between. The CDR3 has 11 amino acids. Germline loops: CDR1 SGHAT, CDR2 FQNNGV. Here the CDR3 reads CASSLEKKLFF. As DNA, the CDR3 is TGTGCCAGCAGCTTGGAAAAAAAACTGTTTTTT. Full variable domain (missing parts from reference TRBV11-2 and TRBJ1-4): EAGVAQSPRYKIIEKRQSVAFWCNPISGHATLYWYQQILGQGPKLLIQFQNNGVVDDSQLPKDRFSAERLKGVDSTLKIQPAKLEDSAVYLCASSLEKKLFFGSGTQLSVL.

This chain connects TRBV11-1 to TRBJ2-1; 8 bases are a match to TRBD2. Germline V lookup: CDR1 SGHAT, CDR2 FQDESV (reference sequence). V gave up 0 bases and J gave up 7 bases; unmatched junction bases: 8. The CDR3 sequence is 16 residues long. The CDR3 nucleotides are TGTGCCAGCAGCTTAGCGGGGAGTGGCGGGAGGAATGAGCAGTTCTTC. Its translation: CASSLAGSGGRNEQFF.

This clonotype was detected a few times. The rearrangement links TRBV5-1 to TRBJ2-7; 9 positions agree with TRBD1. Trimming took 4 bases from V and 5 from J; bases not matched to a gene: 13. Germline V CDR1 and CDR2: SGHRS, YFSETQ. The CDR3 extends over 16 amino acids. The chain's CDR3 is CASSKGGTGWGHEQYF. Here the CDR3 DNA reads TGCGCCAGCAGCAAAGGAGGGACAGGGTGGGGCCACGAGCAGTACTTC.

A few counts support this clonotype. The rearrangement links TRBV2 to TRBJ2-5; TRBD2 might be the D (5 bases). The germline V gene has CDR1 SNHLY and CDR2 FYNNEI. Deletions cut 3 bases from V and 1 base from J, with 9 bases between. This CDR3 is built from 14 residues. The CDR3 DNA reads TGTGCCAGCAGTGAGTCGGGATTCCAAGAGACCCAGTACTTC. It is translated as CASSESGFQETQYF.

CDR3 coding DNA: TGTGCCAGCAGCCGGGACAGGGGGGCCTACGAGCAGTACTTC. It translates to CASSRDRGAYEQYF. This chain links TRBV4-2 with TRBJ2-7; 11 bases map to TRBD1. CDR3 length: 14 residues. In germline, CDR1 is LGHNA, CDR2 YNFKEQ. The ends lost 4 bases at V and 2 bases at J; junction bases unmatched: 1.

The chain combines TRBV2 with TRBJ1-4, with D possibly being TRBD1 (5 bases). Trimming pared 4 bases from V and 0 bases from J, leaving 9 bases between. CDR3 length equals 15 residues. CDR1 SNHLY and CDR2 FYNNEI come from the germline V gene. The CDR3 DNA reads TGTGCCAGCAGTGCCCAGGGAGCAACTAATGAAAAACTGTTTTTT. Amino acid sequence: CASSAQGATNEKLFF.

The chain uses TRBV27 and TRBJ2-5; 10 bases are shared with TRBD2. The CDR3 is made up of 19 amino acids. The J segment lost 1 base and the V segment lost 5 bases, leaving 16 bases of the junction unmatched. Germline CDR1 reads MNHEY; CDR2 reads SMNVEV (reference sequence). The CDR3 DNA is TGTGCCAGCAGTAAACCGGGACTAGCGCGAAGAGAACGCCAAGAGACCCAGTACTTC. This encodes CASSKPGLARRERQETQYF.

The DNA for the CDR3 is TGCAGTGCTACTTCGTCCTCAGATGCAACTAATGAAAAACTGTTTTTT. Amino acid sequence: CSATSSSDATNEKLFF. This rearrangement joins TRBV20-1 to TRBJ1-4; D gene unclear. This CDR3 region has 16 residues. CDR1 and CDR2 (germline): DFQATT, SNEGSKA (reference sequence). Trimming shortened V by 4 bases and J by 0 bases, and 15 bases separated the two germline ends.

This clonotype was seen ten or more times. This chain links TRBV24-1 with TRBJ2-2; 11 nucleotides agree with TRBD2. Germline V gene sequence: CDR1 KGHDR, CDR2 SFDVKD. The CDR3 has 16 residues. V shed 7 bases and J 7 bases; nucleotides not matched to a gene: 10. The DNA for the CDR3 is TGTGCCACCAGGCCTTCCGGGACTAGCGGTGTCGGGGAGCTGTTTTTT. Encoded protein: CATRPSGTSGVGELFF.

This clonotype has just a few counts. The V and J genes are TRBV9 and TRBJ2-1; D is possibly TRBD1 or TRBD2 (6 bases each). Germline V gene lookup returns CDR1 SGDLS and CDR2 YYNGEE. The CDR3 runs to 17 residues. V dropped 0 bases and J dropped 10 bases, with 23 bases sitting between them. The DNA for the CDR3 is TGTGCCAGCAGCGTAGCTACCAGGGAGGTTGGGGACACCGAGCAGTTCTTC. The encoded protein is CASSVATREVGDTEQFF.

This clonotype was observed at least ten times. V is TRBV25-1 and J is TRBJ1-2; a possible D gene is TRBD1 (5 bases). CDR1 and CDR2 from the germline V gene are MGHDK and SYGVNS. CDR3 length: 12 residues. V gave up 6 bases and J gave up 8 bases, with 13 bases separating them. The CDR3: CASSVGGDGYTF. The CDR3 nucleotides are TGTGCCAGCAGCGTTGGGGGGGACGGCTACACCTTC.

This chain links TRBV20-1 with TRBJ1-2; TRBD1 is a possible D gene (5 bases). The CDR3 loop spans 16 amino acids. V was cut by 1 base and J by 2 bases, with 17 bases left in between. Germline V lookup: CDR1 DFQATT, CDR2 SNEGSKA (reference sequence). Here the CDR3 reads CSARGRVGDANYGYTF. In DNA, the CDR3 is TGCAGTGCTAGAGGCAGGGTTGGGGACGCGAACTATGGCTACACCTTC.

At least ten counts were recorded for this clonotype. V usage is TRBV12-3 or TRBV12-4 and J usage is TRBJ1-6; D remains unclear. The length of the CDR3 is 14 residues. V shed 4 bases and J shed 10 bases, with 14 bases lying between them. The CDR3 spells CASSSPGGGSPLHF. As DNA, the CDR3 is TGTGCCAGCAGTTCCCCGGGAGGCGGCTCACCCCTCCACTTT.

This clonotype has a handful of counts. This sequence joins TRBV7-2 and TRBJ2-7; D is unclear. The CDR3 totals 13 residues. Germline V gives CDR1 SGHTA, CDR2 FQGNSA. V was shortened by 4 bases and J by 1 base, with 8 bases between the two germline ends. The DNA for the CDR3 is TGTGCCAGCAGCTCTTTTCTTTCCTACGAGCAGTACTTC. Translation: CASSSFLSYEQYF.

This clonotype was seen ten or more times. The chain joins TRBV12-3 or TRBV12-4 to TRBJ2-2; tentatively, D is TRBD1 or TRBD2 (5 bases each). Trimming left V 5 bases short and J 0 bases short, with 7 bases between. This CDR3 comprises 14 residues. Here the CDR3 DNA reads TGTGCCAGCAGTGGGACGGCGAACACCGGGGAGCTGTTTTTT. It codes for CASSGTANTGELFF.

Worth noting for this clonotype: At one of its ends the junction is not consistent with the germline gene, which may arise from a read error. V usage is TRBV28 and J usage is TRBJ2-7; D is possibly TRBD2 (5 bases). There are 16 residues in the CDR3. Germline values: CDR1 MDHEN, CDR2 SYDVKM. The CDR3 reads CANSLSLAVLSYEQYF. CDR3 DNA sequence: TGTGCCAACAGTTTAAGCCTAGCCGTTCTCTCCTACGAGCAGTACTTC.

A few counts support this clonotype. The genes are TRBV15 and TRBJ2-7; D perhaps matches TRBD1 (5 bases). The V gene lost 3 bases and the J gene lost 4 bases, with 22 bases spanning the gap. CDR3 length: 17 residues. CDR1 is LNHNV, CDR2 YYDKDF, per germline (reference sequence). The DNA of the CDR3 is TGTGCCACCAGCAGCTTCGAGGTGGGGCGCTTGAGGTACGAGCAGTACTTC. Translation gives CATSSFEVGRLRYEQYF.

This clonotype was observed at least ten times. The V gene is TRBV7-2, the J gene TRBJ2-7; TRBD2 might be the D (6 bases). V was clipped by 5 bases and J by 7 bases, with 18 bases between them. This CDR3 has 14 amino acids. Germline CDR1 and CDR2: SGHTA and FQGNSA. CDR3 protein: CASSLGLQSTEQYF. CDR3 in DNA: TGTGCCAGCAGCCTGGGACTCCAATCGACAGAGCAGTACTTC.

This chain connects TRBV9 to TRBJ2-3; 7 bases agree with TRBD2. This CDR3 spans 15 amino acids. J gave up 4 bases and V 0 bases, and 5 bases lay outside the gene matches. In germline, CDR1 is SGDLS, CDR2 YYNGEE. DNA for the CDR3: TGTGCCAGCAGCGTAGGCGGGAGCACGGCAGATACGCAGTATTTT. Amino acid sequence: CASSVGGSTADTQYF.

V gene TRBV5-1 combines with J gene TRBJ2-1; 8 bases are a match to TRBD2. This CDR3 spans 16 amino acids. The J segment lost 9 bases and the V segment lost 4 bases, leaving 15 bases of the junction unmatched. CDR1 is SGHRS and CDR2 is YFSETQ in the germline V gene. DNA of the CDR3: TGCGCCAGCAGCCCCGTAGCGGGACGTGGGGGAGGTGAGCAGTTCTTC. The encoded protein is CASSPVAGRGGGEQFF.

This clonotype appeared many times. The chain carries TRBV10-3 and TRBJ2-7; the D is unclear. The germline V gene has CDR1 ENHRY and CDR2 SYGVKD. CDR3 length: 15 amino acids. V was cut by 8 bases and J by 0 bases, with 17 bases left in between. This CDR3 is CAIGVLRQASYEQYF. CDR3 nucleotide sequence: TGTGCCATCGGTGTACTCAGACAAGCCTCCTACGAGCAGTACTTC.

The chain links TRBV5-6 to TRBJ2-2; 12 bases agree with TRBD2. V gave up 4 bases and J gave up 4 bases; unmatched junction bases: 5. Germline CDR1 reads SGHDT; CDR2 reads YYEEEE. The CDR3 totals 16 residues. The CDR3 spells CASSLGLAGITGELFF. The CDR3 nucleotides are TGTGCCAGCAGCCTCGGACTAGCGGGGATCACCGGGGAGCTGTTTTTT.

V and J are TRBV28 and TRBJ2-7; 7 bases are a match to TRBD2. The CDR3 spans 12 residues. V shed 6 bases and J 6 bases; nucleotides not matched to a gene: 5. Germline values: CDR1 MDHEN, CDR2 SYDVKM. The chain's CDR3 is CASSLTSSEQYF. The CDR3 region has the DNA TGTGCCAGCAGCCTGACTAGCTCCGAGCAGTACTTC.

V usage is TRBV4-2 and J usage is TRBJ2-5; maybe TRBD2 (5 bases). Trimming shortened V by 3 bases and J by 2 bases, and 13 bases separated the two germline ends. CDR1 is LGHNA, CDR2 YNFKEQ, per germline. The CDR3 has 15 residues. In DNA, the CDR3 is TGTGCCAGCAGCCAGCGACTAAACGGACAAGAGACCCAGTACTTC. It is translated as CASSQRLNGQETQYF.

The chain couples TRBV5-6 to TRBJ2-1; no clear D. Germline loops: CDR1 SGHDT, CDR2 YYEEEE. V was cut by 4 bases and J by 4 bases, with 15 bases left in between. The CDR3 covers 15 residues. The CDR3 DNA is TGTGCCAGCAGCCTGGGAATCCCATTATACAATGAGCAGTTCTTC. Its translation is CASSLGIPLYNEQFF.

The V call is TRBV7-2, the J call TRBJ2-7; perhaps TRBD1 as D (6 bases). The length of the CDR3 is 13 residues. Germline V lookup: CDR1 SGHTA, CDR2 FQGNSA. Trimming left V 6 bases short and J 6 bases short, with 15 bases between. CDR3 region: CASSAQGQSEQYF. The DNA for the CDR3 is TGTGCCAGCAGTGCGCAGGGGCAGAGCGAGCAGTACTTC.

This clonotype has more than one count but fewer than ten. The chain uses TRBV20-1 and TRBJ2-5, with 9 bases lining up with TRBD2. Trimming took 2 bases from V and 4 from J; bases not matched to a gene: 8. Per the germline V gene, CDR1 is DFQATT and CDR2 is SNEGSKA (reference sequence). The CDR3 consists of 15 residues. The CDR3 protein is CSARMVSGRGETQYF. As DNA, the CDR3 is TGCAGTGCTAGAATGGTTAGCGGGAGAGGAGAGACCCAGTACTTC.

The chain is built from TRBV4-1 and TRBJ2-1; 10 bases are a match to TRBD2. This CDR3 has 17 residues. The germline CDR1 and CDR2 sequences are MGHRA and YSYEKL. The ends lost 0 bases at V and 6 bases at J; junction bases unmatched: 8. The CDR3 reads CASSQDQVAGGLNEQFF. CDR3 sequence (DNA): TGCGCCAGCAGCCAAGATCAGGTAGCGGGGGGTCTCAATGAGCAGTTCTTC.

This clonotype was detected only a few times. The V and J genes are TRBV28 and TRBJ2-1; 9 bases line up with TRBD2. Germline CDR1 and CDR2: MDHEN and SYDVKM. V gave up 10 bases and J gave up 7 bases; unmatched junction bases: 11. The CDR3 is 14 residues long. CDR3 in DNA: TGTGCCAACCGTAGAGCGGGAGGAAGGAATGAGCAGTTCTTC. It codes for CANRRAGGRNEQFF.